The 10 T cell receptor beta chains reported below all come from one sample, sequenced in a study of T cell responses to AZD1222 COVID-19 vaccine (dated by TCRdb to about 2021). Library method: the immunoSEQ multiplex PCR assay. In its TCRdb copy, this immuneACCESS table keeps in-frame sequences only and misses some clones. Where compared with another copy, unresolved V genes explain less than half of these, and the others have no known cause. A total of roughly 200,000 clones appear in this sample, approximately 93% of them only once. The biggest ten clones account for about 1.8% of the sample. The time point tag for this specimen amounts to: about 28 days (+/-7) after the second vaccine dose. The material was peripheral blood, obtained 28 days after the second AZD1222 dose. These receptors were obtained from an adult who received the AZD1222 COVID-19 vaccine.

CDR3 residues: CASSAPGTLKGNEQFF. CDR3 coding DNA: TGTGCCAGCAGCGCCCCCGGGACACTGAAGGGGAATGAGCAGTTCTTC. The V and J genes are TRBV5-4 and TRBJ2-1; tentatively, D is TRBD1 (6 bases). Germline V gene lookup returns CDR1 SGHNT and CDR2 YYREEE (reference sequence). The CDR3 has 16 amino acids. The V gene lost 4 bases and the J gene lost 7 bases, with 21 bases spanning the gap.

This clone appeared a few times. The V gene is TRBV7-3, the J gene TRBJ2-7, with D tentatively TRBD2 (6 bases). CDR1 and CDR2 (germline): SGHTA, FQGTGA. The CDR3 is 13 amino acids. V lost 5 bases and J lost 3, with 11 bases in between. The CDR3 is CASSPSGGYEQYF. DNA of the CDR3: TGTGCCAGCAGCCCCTCCGGGGGCTACGAGCAGTACTTC.

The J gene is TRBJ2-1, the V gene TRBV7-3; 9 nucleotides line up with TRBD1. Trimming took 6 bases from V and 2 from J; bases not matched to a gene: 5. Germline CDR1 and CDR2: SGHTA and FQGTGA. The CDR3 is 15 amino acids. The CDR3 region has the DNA TGTGCCAGCAGTCCAACAGGGGGCCCCTACAATGAGCAGTTCTTC. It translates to CASSPTGGPYNEQFF. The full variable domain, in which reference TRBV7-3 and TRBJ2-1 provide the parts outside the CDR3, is GAGVSQTPSNKVTEKGKYVELRCDPISGHTALYWYRQSLGQGPEFLIYFQGTGAADDSGLPNDRFFAVRPEGSVSTLKIQRTERGDSAVYLCASSPTGGPYNEQFFGPGTRLTVL.

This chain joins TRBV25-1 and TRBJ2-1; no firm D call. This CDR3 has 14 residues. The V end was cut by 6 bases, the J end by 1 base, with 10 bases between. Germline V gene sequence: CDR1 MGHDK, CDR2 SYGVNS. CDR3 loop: CASRDTTSYNEQFF. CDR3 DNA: TGTGCCAGCAGAGACACAACTTCCTACAATGAGCAGTTCTTC.

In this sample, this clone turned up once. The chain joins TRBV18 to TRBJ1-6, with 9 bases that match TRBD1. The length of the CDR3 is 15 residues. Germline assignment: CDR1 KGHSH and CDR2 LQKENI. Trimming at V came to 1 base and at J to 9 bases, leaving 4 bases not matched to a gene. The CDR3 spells CASSPLDRGSSPLHF. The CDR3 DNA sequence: TGTGCCAGCTCACCACTGGACAGGGGCAGTTCACCCCTCCACTTT.

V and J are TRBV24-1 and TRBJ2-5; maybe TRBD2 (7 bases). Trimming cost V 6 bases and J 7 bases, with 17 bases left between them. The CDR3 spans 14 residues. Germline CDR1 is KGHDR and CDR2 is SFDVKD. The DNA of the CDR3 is TGTGCCACCAGTTCGACGGGTGCGGGGGCGACCCAGTACTTC. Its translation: CATSSTGAGATQYF.

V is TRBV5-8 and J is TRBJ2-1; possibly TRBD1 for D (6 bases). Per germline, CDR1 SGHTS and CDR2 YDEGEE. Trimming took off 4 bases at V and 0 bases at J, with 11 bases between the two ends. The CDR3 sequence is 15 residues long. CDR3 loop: CASSAGVPSYNEQFF. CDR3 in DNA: TGTGCCAGCAGCGCAGGGGTACCCTCCTACAATGAGCAGTTCTTC.

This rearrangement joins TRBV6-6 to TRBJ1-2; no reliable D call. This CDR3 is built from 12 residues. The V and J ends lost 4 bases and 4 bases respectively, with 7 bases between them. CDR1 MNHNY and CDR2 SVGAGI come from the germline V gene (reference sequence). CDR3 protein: CASSFTVYGYTF. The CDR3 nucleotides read TGTGCCAGCAGTTTTACAGTCTATGGCTACACCTTC.

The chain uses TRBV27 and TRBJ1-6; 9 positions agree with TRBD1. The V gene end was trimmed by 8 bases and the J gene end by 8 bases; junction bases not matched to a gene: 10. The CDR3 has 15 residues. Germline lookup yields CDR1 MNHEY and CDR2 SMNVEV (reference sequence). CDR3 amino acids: CASDFGRTGDSPLHF. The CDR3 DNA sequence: TGTGCCAGCGACTTCGGGAGGACAGGGGATTCACCCCTCCACTTT.

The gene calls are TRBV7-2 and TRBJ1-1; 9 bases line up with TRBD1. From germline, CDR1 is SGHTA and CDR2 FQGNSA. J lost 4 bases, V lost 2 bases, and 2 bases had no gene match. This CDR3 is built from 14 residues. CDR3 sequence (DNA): TGTGCCAGCAGCTTACTGACAGGGGGCACTGAAGCTTTCTTT. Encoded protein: CASSLLTGGTEAFF.